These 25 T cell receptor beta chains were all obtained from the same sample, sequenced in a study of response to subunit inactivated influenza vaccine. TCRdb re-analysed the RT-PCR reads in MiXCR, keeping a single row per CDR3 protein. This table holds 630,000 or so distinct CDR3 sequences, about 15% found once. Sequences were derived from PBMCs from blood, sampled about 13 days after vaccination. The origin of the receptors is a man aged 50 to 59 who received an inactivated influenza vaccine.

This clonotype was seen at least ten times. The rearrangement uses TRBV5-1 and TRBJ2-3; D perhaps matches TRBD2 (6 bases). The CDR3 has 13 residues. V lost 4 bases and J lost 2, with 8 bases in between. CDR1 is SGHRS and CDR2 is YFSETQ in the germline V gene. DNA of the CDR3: TGCGCCAGCAGCGGCGGGGACACAGATACGCAGTATTTT. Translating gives CASSGGDTDTQYF. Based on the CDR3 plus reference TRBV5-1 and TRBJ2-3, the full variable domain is KAGVTQTPRYLIKTRGQQVTLSCSPISGHRSVSWYQQTPGQGLQFLFEYFSETQRNKGNFPGRFSGRQFSNSRSEMNVSTLELGDSALYLCASSGGDTDTQYFGPGTRLTVL.

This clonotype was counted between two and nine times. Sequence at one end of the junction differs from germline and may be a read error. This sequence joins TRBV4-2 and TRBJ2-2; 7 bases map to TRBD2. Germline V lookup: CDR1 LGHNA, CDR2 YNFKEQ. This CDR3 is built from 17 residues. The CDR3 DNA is TGTGTCAGCAGCCAACCCTCAGGGAGGGCGAACACCGGGGAGCTGTTTTTT. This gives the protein CVSSQPSGRANTGELFF.

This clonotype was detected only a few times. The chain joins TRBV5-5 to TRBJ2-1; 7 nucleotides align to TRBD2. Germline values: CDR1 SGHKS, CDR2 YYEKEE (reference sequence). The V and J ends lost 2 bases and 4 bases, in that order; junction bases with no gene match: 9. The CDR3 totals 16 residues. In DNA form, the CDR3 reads TGTGCCAGCAGCTTCCCAGGGACTATGGGATACAATGAGCAGTTCTTC. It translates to CASSFPGTMGYNEQFF.

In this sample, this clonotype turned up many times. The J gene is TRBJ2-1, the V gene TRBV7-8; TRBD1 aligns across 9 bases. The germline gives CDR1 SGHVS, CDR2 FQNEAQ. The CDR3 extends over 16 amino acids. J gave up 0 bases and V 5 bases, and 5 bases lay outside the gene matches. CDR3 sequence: CASSLTGGFSYNEQFF. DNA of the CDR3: TGTGCCAGCAGCCTCACAGGGGGCTTCTCCTACAATGAGCAGTTCTTC.

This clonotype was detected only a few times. CDR3 bases: TGCGCCAGCAGCCAAGATCAGCCAGGGGTCCCCCCTTACAATGAGCAGTTCTTC. Encoded protein: CASSQDQPGVPPYNEQFF. The chain has TRBV4-3 and TRBJ2-1; D may be TRBD1 (6 bases). V lost 0 bases and J lost 4, with 19 bases in between. This CDR3 is 18 amino acids long. Per germline, CDR1 LGHNA and CDR2 YSLEER.

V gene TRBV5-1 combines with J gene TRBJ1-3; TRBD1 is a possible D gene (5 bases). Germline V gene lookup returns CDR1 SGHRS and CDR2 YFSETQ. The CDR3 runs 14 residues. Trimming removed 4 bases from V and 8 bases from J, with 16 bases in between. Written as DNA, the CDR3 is TGCGCCAGCAGCCACGGGACCCGCCTTGACACCATATATTTT. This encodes CASSHGTRLDTIYF.

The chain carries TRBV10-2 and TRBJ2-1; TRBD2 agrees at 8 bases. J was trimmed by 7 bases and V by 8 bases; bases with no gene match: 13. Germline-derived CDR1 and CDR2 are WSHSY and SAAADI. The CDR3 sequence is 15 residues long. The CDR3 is CASRGAGAQANEQFF. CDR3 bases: TGCGCCAGCCGAGGAGCGGGGGCCCAAGCTAATGAGCAGTTCTTC.

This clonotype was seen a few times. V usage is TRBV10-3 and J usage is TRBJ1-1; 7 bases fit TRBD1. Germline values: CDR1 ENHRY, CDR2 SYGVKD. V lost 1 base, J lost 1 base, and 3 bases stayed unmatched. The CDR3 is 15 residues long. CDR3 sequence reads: CAISELGTENTEAFF. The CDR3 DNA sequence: TGTGCCATCAGTGAGTTAGGGACAGAGAACACTGAAGCTTTCTTT.

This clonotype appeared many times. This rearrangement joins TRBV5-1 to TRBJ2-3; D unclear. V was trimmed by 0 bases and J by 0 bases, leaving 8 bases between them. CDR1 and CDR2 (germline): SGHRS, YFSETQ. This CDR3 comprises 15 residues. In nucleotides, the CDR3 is TGCGCCAGCAGCTTGGCCATGGGGAGCACAGATACGCAGTATTTT. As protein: CASSLAMGSTDTQYF.

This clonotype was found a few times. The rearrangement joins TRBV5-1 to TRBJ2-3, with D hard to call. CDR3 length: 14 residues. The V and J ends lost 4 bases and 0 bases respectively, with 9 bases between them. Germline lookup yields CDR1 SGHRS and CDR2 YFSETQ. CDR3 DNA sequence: TGCGCCAGCAGCGCAGGAGTAAGCACAGATACGCAGTATTTT. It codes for CASSAGVSTDTQYF.

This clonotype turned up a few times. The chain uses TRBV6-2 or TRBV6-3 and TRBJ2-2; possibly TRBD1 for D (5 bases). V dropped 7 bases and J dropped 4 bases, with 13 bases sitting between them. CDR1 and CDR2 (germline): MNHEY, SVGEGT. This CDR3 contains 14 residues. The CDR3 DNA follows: TGTGCCAGCAATCAAGGGGTACGCACCGGGGAGCTGTTTTTT. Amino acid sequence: CASNQGVRTGELFF.

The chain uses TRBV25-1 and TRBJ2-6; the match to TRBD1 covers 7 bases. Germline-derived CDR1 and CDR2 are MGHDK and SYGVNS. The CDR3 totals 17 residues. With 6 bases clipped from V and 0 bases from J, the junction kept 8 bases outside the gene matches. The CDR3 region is CASRARGQFSGANVLTF. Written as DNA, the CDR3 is TGTGCCAGCAGGGCCAGGGGACAGTTCTCTGGGGCCAACGTCCTGACTTTC.

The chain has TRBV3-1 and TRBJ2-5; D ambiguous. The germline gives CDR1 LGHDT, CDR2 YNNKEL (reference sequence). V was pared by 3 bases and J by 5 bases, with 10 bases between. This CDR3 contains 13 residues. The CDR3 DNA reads TGTGCCAGCAGCCACAACGGCCCTGAGACCCAGTACTTC. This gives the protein CASSHNGPETQYF.

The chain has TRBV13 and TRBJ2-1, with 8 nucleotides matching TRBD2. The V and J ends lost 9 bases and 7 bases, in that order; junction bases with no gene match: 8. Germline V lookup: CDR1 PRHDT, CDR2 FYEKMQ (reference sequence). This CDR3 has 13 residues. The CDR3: CASRTSNWNEQFF. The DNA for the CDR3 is TGTGCCAGTCGGACTAGCAACTGGAATGAGCAGTTCTTC.

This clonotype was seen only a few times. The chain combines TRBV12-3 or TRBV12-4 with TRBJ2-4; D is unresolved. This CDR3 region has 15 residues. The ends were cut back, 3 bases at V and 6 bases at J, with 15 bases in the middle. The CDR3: CASSFQDVGINIQYF. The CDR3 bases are TGTGCCAGCAGTTTCCAGGACGTAGGAATAAACATTCAGTACTTC.

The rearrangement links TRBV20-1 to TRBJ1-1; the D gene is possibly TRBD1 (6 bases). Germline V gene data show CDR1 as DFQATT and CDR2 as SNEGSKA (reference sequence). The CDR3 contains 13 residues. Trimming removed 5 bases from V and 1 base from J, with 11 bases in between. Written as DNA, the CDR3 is TGCAGTGCTGTGGGGGCGGGGAACACTGAAGCTTTCTTT. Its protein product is CSAVGAGNTEAFF.

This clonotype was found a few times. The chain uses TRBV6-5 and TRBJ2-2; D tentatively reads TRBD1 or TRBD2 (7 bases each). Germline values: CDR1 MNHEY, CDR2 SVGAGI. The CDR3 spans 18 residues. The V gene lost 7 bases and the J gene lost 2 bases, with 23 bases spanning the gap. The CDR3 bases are TGTGCCAGCATTAACCCCTGGGAGGGACAGAAAAACACCGGGGAGCTGTTTTTT. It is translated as CASINPWEGQKNTGELFF.

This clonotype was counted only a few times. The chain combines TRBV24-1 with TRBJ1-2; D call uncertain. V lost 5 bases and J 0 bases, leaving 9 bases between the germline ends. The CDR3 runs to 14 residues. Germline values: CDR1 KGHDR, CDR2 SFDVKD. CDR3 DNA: TGTGCCACCAGTGGGATACAAACTAACTATGGCTACACCTTC. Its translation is CATSGIQTNYGYTF.

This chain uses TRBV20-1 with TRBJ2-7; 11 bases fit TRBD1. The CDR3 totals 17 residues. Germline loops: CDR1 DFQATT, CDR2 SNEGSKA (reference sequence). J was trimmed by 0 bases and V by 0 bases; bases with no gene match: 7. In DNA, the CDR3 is TGCAGTGCTAGAGATCTCGCCGGACAGGGGGCCTCCTACGAGCAGTACTTC. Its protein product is CSARDLAGQGASYEQYF.

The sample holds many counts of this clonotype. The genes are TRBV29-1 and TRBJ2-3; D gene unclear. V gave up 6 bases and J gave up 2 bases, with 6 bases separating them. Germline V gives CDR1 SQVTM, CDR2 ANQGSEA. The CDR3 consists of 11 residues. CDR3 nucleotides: TGCAGCGTCGGCACCACAGATACGCAGTATTTT. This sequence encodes CSVGTTDTQYF.

CDR3 nucleotide sequence: TGTGCCAGCAACAACGGACTAGCGGGAGTGGAGACCCAGTACTTC. Translation: CASNNGLAGVETQYF. This rearrangement joins TRBV2 to TRBJ2-5; 13 bases map to TRBD2. With V trimmed by 7 bases and J by 5 bases, 7 bases remained unmatched. The CDR3 sequence is 15 residues long. Germline V gives CDR1 SNHLY, CDR2 FYNNEI.

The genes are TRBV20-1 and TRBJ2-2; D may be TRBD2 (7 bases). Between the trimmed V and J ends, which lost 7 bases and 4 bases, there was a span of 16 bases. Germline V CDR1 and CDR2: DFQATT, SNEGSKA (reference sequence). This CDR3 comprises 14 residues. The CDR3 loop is CSVSRGASTGELFF. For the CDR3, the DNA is TGCAGTGTCTCCCGGGGGGCCTCCACCGGGGAGCTGTTTTTT.

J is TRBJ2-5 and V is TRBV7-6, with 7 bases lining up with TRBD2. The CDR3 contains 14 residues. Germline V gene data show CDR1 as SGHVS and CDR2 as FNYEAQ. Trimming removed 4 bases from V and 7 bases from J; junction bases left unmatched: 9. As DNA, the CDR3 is TGTGCCAGCAGCTCTACCTCGGGAGGCGGGACCCAGTACTTC. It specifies CASSSTSGGGTQYF.

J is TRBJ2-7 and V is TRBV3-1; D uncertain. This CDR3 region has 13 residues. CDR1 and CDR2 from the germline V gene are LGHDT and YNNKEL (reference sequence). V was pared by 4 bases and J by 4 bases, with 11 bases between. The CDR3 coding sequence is TGTGCCAGCAGCCCTCCACAGTCTTACGAGCAGTACTTC. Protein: CASSPPQSYEQYF.

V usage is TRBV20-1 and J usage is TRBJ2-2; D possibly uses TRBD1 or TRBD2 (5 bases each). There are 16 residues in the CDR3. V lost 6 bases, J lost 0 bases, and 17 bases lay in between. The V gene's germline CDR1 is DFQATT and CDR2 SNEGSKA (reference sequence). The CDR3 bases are TGCAGTGCCAGCGGTGTGGACACCTCGAACACCGGGGAGCTGTTTTTT. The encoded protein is CSASGVDTSNTGELFF.